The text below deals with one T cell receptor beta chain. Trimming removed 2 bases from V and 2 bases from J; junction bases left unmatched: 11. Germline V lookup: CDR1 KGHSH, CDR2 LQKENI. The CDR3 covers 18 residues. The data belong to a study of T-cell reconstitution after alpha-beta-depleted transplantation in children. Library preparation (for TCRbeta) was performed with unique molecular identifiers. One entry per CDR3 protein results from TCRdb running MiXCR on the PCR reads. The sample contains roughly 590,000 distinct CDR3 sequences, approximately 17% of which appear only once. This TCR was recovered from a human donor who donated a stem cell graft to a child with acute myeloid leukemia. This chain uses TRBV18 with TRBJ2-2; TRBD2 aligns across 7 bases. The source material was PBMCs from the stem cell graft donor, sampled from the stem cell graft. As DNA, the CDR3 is TGTGCCAGCTCACCAAACATAGCGCGCGGGAGTAACACCGGGGAGCTGTTTTTT. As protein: CASSPNIARGSNTGELFF.